Described below is a single T cell receptor (beta chain) sequence and its context. This entry is derived from a study of T cells after yellow fever vaccination. Study summary: Fractions low in cell number were prepared with SMART-Seq v4 Ultra Low Input.

Trimming stripped 5 bases from V and 3 bases from J, with 14 bases between. The V gene's germline CDR1 is LNHDA and CDR2 SQIVND (reference sequence). This CDR3 spans 14 amino acids. Making TCR cDNA involved 5'RACE template switching, which added UMIs and a universal primer site. TCRdb independently ran MiXCR on the 5' RACE reads; one entry per CDR3 protein. The sample yields some 96,000 distinct CDR3 sequences, approximately 9% seen once. Whole-study results and caveats: It was a small share of clonotypes that appeared in both CD4 and CD8 compartments. The booster saw the reappearance of most primary-vaccination clones (around 95% CD4, around 90% CD8).

Sequencing was performed on CD8+ T cells not binding an NS4B(214-222) dextramer, sorted from PBMCs, taken about 2 weeks after the first yellow fever vaccination. The source of this sequence is a man between 18 and 35 years old who received the YFV17D yellow fever vaccine. The chain couples TRBV19 to TRBJ2-7; D possibly corresponds to TRBD1 (6 bases). The CDR3: CASSSPLQGYEQYF. The CDR3 nucleotides are TGTGCCAGTAGTTCCCCTTTACAGGGCTACGAGCAGTACTTC.